These 15 T cell receptor beta chains were all obtained from the same sample, sequenced in a study of regulatory T cells in long-lasting Graves disease. Researchers made TCR beta libraries by using iRepertoire HTBI primers and running Arm-PCR on CDR3 regions. TCRdb re-derived calls from the multiplex PCR reads in MiXCR, one entry per CDR3 protein. The repertoire holds roughly 400,000 distinct CDR3 sequences, with about 20% as singletons. Time point specified: persistent/refractory GD, antithyroid drugs over 5 years with positive TRAb. RNA extracted from PBMCs served as the sequencing template. Sequencing was performed on peripheral blood mononuclear cells (PBMCs), taken when the disease was refractory, from a patient treated with antithyroid drugs. These receptors all come from a female donor with Graves disease.

This clonotype was detected ten times or more. The genes are TRBV20-1 and TRBJ1-4, with D tentatively TRBD1 (6 bases). The CDR3 covers 14 residues. Trimming removed 3 bases from V and 5 bases from J, with 13 bases in between. Germline V gene data show CDR1 as DFQATT and CDR2 as SNEGSKA (reference sequence). In DNA, the CDR3 is TGCAGTGCTAGTTTGGGGGCTGGGAATGAAAAACTGTTTTTT. Encoded protein: CSASLGAGNEKLFF.

This clonotype was picked up a small number of times. The chain carries TRBV3-1 and TRBJ1-5, with D maybe TRBD1 (5 bases). The CDR3 spans 13 residues. Germline values: CDR1 LGHDT, CDR2 YNNKEL (reference sequence). Trimming shortened V by 8 bases and J by 3 bases, and 11 bases separated the two germline ends. The CDR3 coding sequence is TGTGCCAGCCAGGAGGGGCCCAATCAGCCCCAGCATTTT. This encodes CASQEGPNQPQHF.

This clonotype was seen once. This rearrangement joins TRBV20-1 to TRBJ2-7; 13 positions match TRBD2. After removal of 6 bases from V and 9 bases from J, the junction contained 14 bases not matched to a gene. The CDR3 sequence is 15 residues long. The germline gives CDR1 DFQATT, CDR2 SNEGSKA (reference sequence). Written as DNA, the CDR3 is TGCAGTGCCAACGGCCCTGGACTAGCGGGAGTTGTGCAGTACTTC. This codes for CSANGPGLAGVVQYF.

Notes on this clonotype: A read error may produce the germline difference seen at one junction end. The rearrangement uses TRBV6-1 and TRBJ2-2; 7 bases are shared with TRBD2. Germline lookup yields CDR1 MNHNS and CDR2 SASEGT. CDR3 length: 15 residues. For the CDR3, the DNA is TGTGCCAGCAGGGAAGGGCTAGCGGACACCGGGGAGCTGTTTTTT. It yields the protein CASREGLADTGELFF.

The V gene is TRBV5-1, the J gene TRBJ1-4; D not resolved. V was pared by 0 bases and J by 5 bases, with 8 bases between. The germline V gene encodes CDR1 SGHRS and CDR2 YFSETQ. The CDR3 spans 14 residues. Here the CDR3 DNA reads TGCGCCAGCAGCTTGGCCCGTGGGAATGAAAAACTGTTTTTT. Residues: CASSLARGNEKLFF.

This clonotype occurred a few times. This chain uses TRBV20-1 with TRBJ2-7; 11 nucleotides match TRBD1. The germline V gene has CDR1 DFQATT and CDR2 SNEGSKA (reference sequence). This CDR3 region has 13 residues. V was pared by 3 bases and J by 6 bases, with 4 bases of the junction left unmatched. The CDR3 bases are TGCAGTGCTAGGTGGGACAGGGGGATCGAGCAGTACTTC. This gives the protein CSARWDRGIEQYF.

This clonotype was detected ten times or more. The gene calls are TRBV5-8 and TRBJ1-5; unclear D gene. The CDR3 is made up of 14 amino acids. Deletions cut 1 base from V and 7 bases from J, with 12 bases between. In germline, CDR1 is SGHTS, CDR2 YDEGEE. In DNA form, the CDR3 reads TGTGCCAGCAGCTTGTATAGGGTGGACCAGCCCCAGCATTTT. Its translation: CASSLYRVDQPQHF. Full variable domain (rest looked up from reference TRBV5-8 and TRBJ1-5): EAGVTQSPTHLIKTRGQQATLRCSPISGHTSVYWYQQALGLGLQFLLWYDEGEERNRGNFPPRFSGRQFPNYSSELNVNALELEDSALYLCASSLYRVDQPQHFGDGTRLSIL.

The chain uses TRBV2 and TRBJ2-1; the D gene is possibly TRBD1 (5 bases). Germline V lookup: CDR1 SNHLY, CDR2 FYNNEI. The V and J ends lost 8 bases and 6 bases respectively, with 20 bases between them. The CDR3 length is 15 residues. CDR3 in DNA: TGTGCCAGCGGCAACATGGGAAGGGGTAGCAATGAGCAGTTCTTC. This codes for CASGNMGRGSNEQFF.

This clonotype has at least ten counts. The chain combines TRBV28 with TRBJ1-2, with 8 nucleotides matching TRBD1. The CDR3 extends over 13 amino acids. CDR1 and CDR2 from the germline V gene are MDHEN and SYDVKM. V trimming: 3 bases; J trimming: 6 bases; junction bases outside the gene matches: 3. CDR3 residues: CASSFQGANGYTF. Here the CDR3 DNA reads TGTGCCAGCAGTTTCCAGGGGGCGAATGGCTACACCTTC.

This chain connects TRBV6-2 or TRBV6-3 to TRBJ2-1; 9 bases are a match to TRBD1. This CDR3 region has 14 residues. Germline lookup yields CDR1 MNHEY and CDR2 SVGEGT. The V segment lost 7 bases and the J segment 0 bases; nucleotides outside the gene matches: 1. CDR3: CASKTGGSYNEQFF. Here the CDR3 DNA reads TGTGCCAGCAAGACAGGGGGCTCCTACAATGAGCAGTTCTTC.

This chain connects TRBV20-1 to TRBJ2-2; 8 bases line up with TRBD1. CDR1 is DFQATT, CDR2 SNEGSKA, per germline (reference sequence). Trimming removed 1 base from V and 4 bases from J; junction bases left unmatched: 5. This CDR3 contains 15 residues. The CDR3 loop reads CSARVNRGSTGELFF. The CDR3 DNA reads as TGCAGTGCTAGAGTCAACAGGGGGAGCACCGGGGAGCTGTTTTTT.

This clonotype was observed many times. The J gene is TRBJ2-7, the V gene TRBV28; tentatively, D is TRBD2 (5 bases). Trimming removed 2 bases from V and 8 bases from J, with 10 bases in between. CDR1 is MDHEN, CDR2 SYDVKM, per germline. The CDR3 spans 12 residues. The CDR3 reads CASSLRGAQQYF. CDR3 DNA sequence: TGTGCCAGCAGTTTACGGGGAGCTCAGCAGTACTTC.

V is TRBV19 and J is TRBJ1-5; a possible D gene is TRBD1 (6 bases). This CDR3 is built from 14 residues. Germline V gene sequence: CDR1 LNHDA, CDR2 SQIVND (reference sequence). V lost 6 bases, J lost 0 bases, and 9 bases lay in between. CDR3 sequence: CASRPGVSNQPQHF. Written as DNA, the CDR3 is TGTGCCAGTAGACCAGGGGTTAGCAATCAGCCCCAGCATTTT.

The CDR3 nucleotides read TGTGCCAGCAGTTTAACGGGAGGGTCGAACAATGAGCAGTTCTTC. It specifies CASSLTGGSNNEQFF. The V and J genes are TRBV12-3 or TRBV12-4 and TRBJ2-1; 8 bases align to TRBD2. This CDR3 spans 15 amino acids. V was clipped by 2 bases and J by 5 bases; unmatched bases: 5.

This clonotype occurred many times. This chain joins TRBV2 and TRBJ2-6; perhaps TRBD1 as D (7 bases). Trimming pared 9 bases from V and 2 bases from J, leaving 20 bases between. Germline V gene data show CDR1 as SNHLY and CDR2 as FYNNEI. The CDR3 spans 17 residues. The CDR3 reads CARGGGTAAPGANVLTF. In DNA form, the CDR3 reads TGTGCCAGAGGTGGGGGGACAGCCGCTCCTGGGGCCAACGTCCTGACTTTC.